A single sample gave rise to the 29 T cell receptor beta chains below, sequenced in a study of blood T cell repertoires in COVID-19. Clones were sequenced by immunoSEQ multiplex PCR, and TCRdb holds only the in-frame ones, with some missing. This sample has around 300,000 clones, with over 80% found just once. The sequenced sample was peripheral blood. The source of these receptors is a woman aged 40 to 50 with acute or convalescent COVID-19.

The V gene is TRBV10-2, the J gene TRBJ1-6; a weak D match, TRBD1 (5 bases). Looked up from germline, CDR1 is WSHSY and CDR2 is SAAADI. The CDR3 totals 15 residues. The V end lost 6 bases, the J end lost 7 bases, and 16 bases lay between the germline ends. In nucleotides, the CDR3 is TGCGCCAGCAGAATAGGAGGGGCAGTCAATTCACCCCTCCACTTT. Translation: CASRIGGAVNSPLHF.

This chain joins TRBV9 and TRBJ1-3, with 10 bases matching TRBD1. Germline CDR1 reads SGDLS; CDR2 reads YYNGEE. With V trimmed by 0 bases and J by 4 bases, 7 bases remained unmatched. There are 17 residues in the CDR3. CDR3 coding DNA: TGTGCCAGCAGCGTAGGACAGGGGGCGGTTTCCGGAAACACCATATATTTT. This translates into CASSVGQGAVSGNTIYF.

The V gene is TRBV5-1, the J gene TRBJ2-5; the D is unclear. There are 11 residues in the CDR3. V was pared by 4 bases and J by 3 bases, with 4 bases between. The germline V gene has CDR1 SGHRS and CDR2 YFSETQ. CDR3 nucleotide sequence: TGCGCCAGCAGCGGAGAAGAGACCCAGTACTTC. It yields the protein CASSGEETQYF.

The V and J genes are TRBV5-4 and TRBJ2-4; 11 bases map to TRBD1. Germline V lookup: CDR1 SGHNT, CDR2 YYREEE (reference sequence). The CDR3 extends over 15 amino acids. Losses at the gene ends were 5 bases for V and 7 bases for J; bases not matched to a gene: 8. The DNA of the CDR3 is TGTGCCAGCAGAGGTTACGGGACAGGGGGGAACATTCAGTACTTC. Translating it yields CASRGYGTGGNIQYF.

In its sample, this clone was seen many times. The chain is built from TRBV2 and TRBJ2-5; 8 nucleotides match TRBD2. Trimming removed 0 bases from V and 5 bases from J; junction bases left unmatched: 14. Germline V gene lookup returns CDR1 SNHLY and CDR2 FYNNEI. The CDR3 totals 18 residues. The CDR3 region is CASSEALIGGGRYETQYF. CDR3 nucleotide sequence: TGTGCCAGCAGTGAAGCGCTTATCGGGGGGGGCCGTTACGAGACCCAGTACTTC. Complete variable domain (other parts from reference TRBV2 and TRBJ2-5): EPEVTQTPSHQVTQMGQEVILRCVPISNHLYFYWYRQILGQKVEFLVSFYNNEISEKSEIFDDQFSVERPDGSNFTLKIRSTKLEDSAMYFCASSEALIGGGRYETQYFGPGTRLLVL.

A single count supports this clone. The gene calls are TRBV6-6 and TRBJ1-1, with TRBD1 matching over 7 bases. The CDR3 has 15 residues. The germline gives CDR1 MNHNY, CDR2 SVGAGI (reference sequence). Trimming at V came to 0 bases and at J to 3 bases, leaving 4 bases not matched to a gene. CDR3 region: CASSYSPGTDTEAFF. In DNA form, the CDR3 reads TGTGCCAGCAGTTACTCTCCCGGGACAGACACTGAAGCTTTCTTT.

The rearrangement joins TRBV12-3 or TRBV12-4 to TRBJ1-2; D gene uncertain. V was trimmed by 6 bases and J by 4 bases, leaving 12 bases between them. The CDR3 length is 13 residues. The CDR3 nucleotides read TGTGCCAGCAGCCCAGCTAGACCCTATGGCTACACCTTC. Protein sequence: CASSPARPYGYTF.

The rearrangement uses TRBV19 and TRBJ1-2, with D possibly being TRBD1 (6 bases). V gave up 3 bases and J gave up 6 bases, with 20 bases separating them. Germline V gene data show CDR1 as LNHDA and CDR2 as SQIVND (reference sequence). The CDR3 spans 16 residues. CDR3 nucleotides: TGTGCCAGTAGTATTCTTACAGGGCTGGGTAAGCATGGCTACACCTTC. It codes for CASSILTGLGKHGYTF.

This clone appeared a single time. The chain has TRBV3-1 (or the pseudogene TRBV3-2) and TRBJ1-5, with a weak D call TRBD1 (5 bases). The V end lost 0 bases, the J end lost 7 bases, and 16 bases lay between the germline ends. CDR3 size: 16 residues. CDR1 is LGHDT, CDR2 YNNKEL, per germline (reference sequence). The CDR3 nucleotides read TGTGCCAGCAGCCAAGATTCCGGCAGGGCTGGGCAGCCCCAGCATTTT. The encoded protein is CASSQDSGRAGQPQHF.

The rearrangement uses TRBV5-6 and TRBJ2-2, with 7 bases matching TRBD2. Germline CDR1 and CDR2: SGHDT and YYEEEE. The CDR3 consists of 16 residues. V lost 0 bases and J lost 0; bases outside the gene matches: 2. CDR3 sequence (DNA): TGTGCCAGCAGCTTGGTAGGACTAGCGAACACCGGGGAGCTGTTTTTT. Its translation is CASSLVGLANTGELFF.

The V gene is TRBV6-2 or TRBV6-3, the J gene TRBJ2-3, with 9 bases identical to TRBD2. The germline V gene has CDR1 MNHEY and CDR2 SVGEGT. With V trimmed by 5 bases and J by 4 bases, 7 bases remained unmatched. The CDR3 is 15 residues long. This CDR3 reads CASSEGRGGSDTQYF. CDR3 nucleotide sequence: TGTGCCAGCAGTGAGGGGCGGGGGGGATCAGATACGCAGTATTTT.

The genes are TRBV3-1 (or the pseudogene TRBV3-2) and TRBJ1-2, with a tentative D call TRBD1 (6 bases). The CDR3 is made up of 17 amino acids. Trimming took 0 bases from V and 7 from J, leaving 21 bases between them. The V gene's germline CDR1 is LGHDT and CDR2 YNNKEL (reference sequence). The CDR3 DNA reads TGTGCCAGCAGCCAAGAAGCCCTCAGGGGCTGGCAAAGTGGCTACACCTTC. Protein: CASSQEALRGWQSGYTF.

This chain links TRBV19 with TRBJ1-2, with TRBD1 matching over 11 bases. The CDR3 is 15 residues long. Germline V gene sequence: CDR1 LNHDA, CDR2 SQIVND (reference sequence). Trimming took 5 bases from V and 7 from J; bases not matched to a gene: 9. CDR3 protein: CASSLGTGGDRGYTF. Here the CDR3 DNA reads TGTGCCAGTAGTCTGGGGACAGGGGGAGACCGTGGCTACACCTTC.

The V gene is TRBV10-3, the J gene TRBJ2-7; TRBD1 matches 8 bases. The CDR3 has 12 amino acids. The V gene end was trimmed by 8 bases and the J gene end by 6 bases; junction bases not matched to a gene: 6. Per the germline V gene, CDR1 is ENHRY and CDR2 is SYGVKD. As DNA, the CDR3 is TGTGCCATCGGACGAACAGGGGGCGAGCAGTACGTC. Translation: CAIGRTGGEQYV.

The rearrangement links TRBV7-9 to TRBJ2-7; the match to TRBD1 covers 8 bases. The germline CDR1 and CDR2 sequences are SEHNR and FQNEAQ (reference sequence). Germline trimming cut 1 base from V and 7 bases from J; bases unmatched to any gene: 15. The CDR3 runs 17 residues. The CDR3 coding sequence is TGTGCCAGCAGCTTAGGAGGAGAGGGACAGGCGGTGGGGGAGCAGTACGTC. Translating gives CASSLGGEGQAVGEQYV.

CDR3 sequence reads: CASSGGTSGDGGTQYF. CDR3 in DNA: TGCGCCAGCAGTGGGGGGACTAGCGGCGACGGCGGGACCCAGTACTTC. The chain combines TRBV10-1 with TRBJ2-5, with 11 bases lining up with TRBD2. The CDR3 extends over 16 amino acids. Trimming cost V 4 bases and J 7 bases; bases outside gene matches: 11. CDR1 and CDR2 from the germline V gene are WNHNN and SYGVQD (reference sequence).

The chain combines TRBV18 with TRBJ1-1; no definite D call. This CDR3 region has 14 residues. Germline V gives CDR1 KGHSH, CDR2 LQKENI. V was cut by 3 bases and J by 2 bases, with 10 bases left in between. CDR3 residues: CASSPAGTNTEAFF. CDR3 sequence (DNA): TGTGCCAGCTCACCCGCTGGTACAAACACTGAAGCTTTCTTT.

J is TRBJ2-5 and V is TRBV7-2; 11 nucleotides line up with TRBD2. The V and J ends lost 4 bases and 14 bases, in that order; junction bases with no gene match: 12. The CDR3 contains 14 residues. Looked up from germline, CDR1 is SGHTA and CDR2 is FQGNSA. The CDR3 loop is CASSSDTSGGRFYF. The CDR3 DNA reads TGTGCCAGCAGCTCAGATACTAGCGGGGGTCGCTTCTACTTC.

This clone was recorded once. The chain is built from TRBV24-1 and TRBJ2-1; TRBD1 might be the D (5 bases). Germline V gene lookup returns CDR1 KGHDR and CDR2 SFDVKD. Trimming pared 0 bases from V and 10 bases from J, leaving 9 bases between. The CDR3 contains 13 residues. The CDR3 DNA reads TGTGCCACCAGTGATTTGGACAGAGTGGAGCAGTTCTTC. Residues: CATSDLDRVEQFF.

This sequence joins TRBV12-3 or TRBV12-4 and TRBJ2-7, with D perhaps matching TRBD1 (6 bases). Trimming shortened V by 9 bases and J by 6 bases, and 18 bases separated the two germline ends. This CDR3 contains 13 residues. CDR3 coding DNA: TGTGCCAGTAGCCAGGGATCGACAGGCGAGCAGTACGTC. Protein product: CASSQGSTGEQYV.

The chain carries TRBV3-1 (or the pseudogene TRBV3-2) and TRBJ1-1; TRBD1 matches at 7 bases. The germline V gene has CDR1 LGHDT and CDR2 YNNKEL (reference sequence). V shed 1 base, J shed 6 bases, and the junction held 11 bases outside the gene matches. The CDR3 contains 16 residues. CDR3 amino acids: CASSQGQGPLWAEAFF. In DNA form, the CDR3 reads TGTGCCAGCAGCCAAGGACAGGGTCCCCTTTGGGCTGAAGCTTTCTTT.

The genes are TRBV20-1 and TRBJ2-5; tentatively, D is TRBD2 (6 bases). The CDR3 has 11 amino acids. Germline CDR1 is DFQATT and CDR2 is SNEGSKA (reference sequence). V lost 6 bases to trimming and J lost 5 bases, with 10 bases between them. The CDR3 is CSAGEEETQYF. The CDR3 region has the DNA TGCAGTGCCGGGGAGGAGGAGACCCAGTACTTC.

The chain joins TRBV11-2 to TRBJ1-4; tentatively, D is TRBD1 (6 bases). The CDR3 covers 14 residues. Looked up from germline, CDR1 is SGHAT and CDR2 is FQNNGV. Trimming removed 5 bases at V and 4 bases at J, with 11 bases between. Here the CDR3 reads CASSPSRGNEKLFF. In DNA, the CDR3 is TGTGCCAGCAGCCCCAGCAGGGGTAATGAAAAACTGTTTTTT.

This chain uses TRBV2 with TRBJ2-7; 8 bases align to TRBD1. CDR3 size: 12 residues. J gave up 6 bases and V 7 bases, and 5 bases lay outside the gene matches. CDR1 is SNHLY and CDR2 is FYNNEI in the germline V gene. CDR3 residues: CASKTGGGEQYV. The CDR3 DNA sequence: TGTGCCAGCAAAACAGGGGGAGGCGAGCAGTACGTC.

This clone was picked up one time. The chain is built from TRBV4-1 and TRBJ2-5; TRBD1 aligns across 7 bases. The V segment lost 3 bases and the J segment 2 bases; nucleotides outside the gene matches: 6. Germline V gives CDR1 MGHRA, CDR2 YSYEKL. The CDR3 covers 15 residues. CDR3 sequence: CASSQGRQGQETQYF. CDR3 nucleotides: TGCGCCAGCAGCCAGGGGAGACAGGGTCAAGAGACCCAGTACTTC.

V is TRBV19 and J is TRBJ1-6; possible D gene TRBD1, 5 bases. From germline, CDR1 is LNHDA and CDR2 SQIVND (reference sequence). This CDR3 spans 18 amino acids. V was clipped by 5 bases and J by 4 bases, with 21 bases between them. DNA of the CDR3: TGTGCCAGTAGTTCCCCGGAGGGGCAGAACAGTTATAATTCACCCCTCCACTTT. Its protein is CASSSPEGQNSYNSPLHF.

The rearrangement links TRBV24-1 to TRBJ2-2; TRBD2 might be the D (5 bases). The V gene's germline CDR1 is KGHDR and CDR2 SFDVKD. This CDR3 is built from 21 residues. Trimming removed 0 bases from V and 0 bases from J, with 22 bases in between. CDR3 DNA: TGTGCCACCAGTGATTTGGGAATCCCAGAAGGACTGCGCCCGAACACCGGGGAGCTGTTTTTT. Translation: CATSDLGIPEGLRPNTGELFF.

The chain uses TRBV7-9 and TRBJ2-2; D might be TRBD2 (6 bases). V lost 4 bases and J lost 5, with 17 bases in between. This CDR3 is 16 amino acids long. Germline CDR1 and CDR2: SEHNR and FQNEAQ (reference sequence). The CDR3: CASSWRGSTATGELFF. In nucleotides, the CDR3 is TGTGCCAGCAGCTGGAGGGGTAGTACTGCAACCGGGGAGCTGTTTTTT.

The CDR3 spells CSVSVGGETQYF. The CDR3 DNA reads as TGCAGCGTTTCGGTAGGGGGCGAGACCCAGTACTTC. The rearrangement links TRBV29-1 to TRBJ2-5, with TRBD1 matching over 7 bases. This CDR3 is 12 amino acids long. Germline lookup yields CDR1 SQVTM and CDR2 ANQGSEA. Trimming took 5 bases from V and 5 from J; bases not matched to a gene: 5. Drawing the rest from reference TRBV29-1 and TRBJ2-5, the complete variable domain is SAVISQKPSRDICQRGTSLTIQCQVDSQVTMMFWYRQQPGQSLTLIATANQGSEATYESGFVIDKFPISRPNLTFSTLTVSNMSPEDSSIYLCSVSVGGETQYFGPGTRLLVL.